This entry concerns a single T cell receptor beta chain. Original handling: Reference gene primer amplification gave nucleated cell count estimates. Assay: immunoSEQ multiplex PCR; the TCRdb copy retains only in-frame clones and omits some. V and J calls and clone size are given by that table; D and trimming were obtained from the DNA. The sample holds about 330,000 clones; about 82% are singletons and the top ten take under 2%. The CDR3 is 15 amino acids. The germline gives CDR1 MNHEY, CDR2 SMNVEV (reference sequence). V lost 3 bases, J lost 2 bases, and 4 bases stayed unmatched. These data belong to a study of blood T cell repertoires in COVID-19. Study context: The United States, Italy and Spain provided the acute and convalescent COVID-19 samples. From T cells, B-cell-depleted T cells, or PBMCs came the material, which was cDNA or gDNA.

The origin of this receptor is a woman between 45 and 60 years old with acute or convalescent COVID-19. The material sequenced was peripheral blood. The chain joins TRBV27 to TRBJ1-1, with 9 bases identical to TRBD1. The CDR3 is CASSFWDRVNTEAFF. The CDR3, as DNA: TGTGCCAGCAGTTTTTGGGACAGGGTTAACACTGAAGCTTTCTTT.